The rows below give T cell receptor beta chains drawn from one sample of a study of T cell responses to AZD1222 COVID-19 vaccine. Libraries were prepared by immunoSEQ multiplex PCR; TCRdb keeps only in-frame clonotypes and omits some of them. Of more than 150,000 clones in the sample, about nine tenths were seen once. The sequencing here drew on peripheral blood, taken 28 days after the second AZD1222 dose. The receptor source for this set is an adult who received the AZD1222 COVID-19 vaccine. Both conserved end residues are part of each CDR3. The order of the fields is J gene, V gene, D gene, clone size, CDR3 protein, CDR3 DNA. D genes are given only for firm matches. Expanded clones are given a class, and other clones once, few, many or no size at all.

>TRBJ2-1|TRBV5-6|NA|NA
CASSLEGRSLNNEQFF
TGTGCCAGCAGCTTGGAAGGACGGAGCCTCAACAATGAGCAGTTCTTC
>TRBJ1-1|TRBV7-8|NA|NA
CASSPRGPEEIEAFF
TGTGCCAGCAGCCCGCGGGGGCCCGAAGAGATTGAAGCTTTCTTT
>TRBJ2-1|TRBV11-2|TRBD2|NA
CASSLGSGSYNEQFF
TGTGCCAGCAGCTTAGGAAGCGGGAGCTACAATGAGCAGTTCTTC
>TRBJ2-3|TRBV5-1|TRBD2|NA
CASSSGTSSADTQYF
TGCGCCAGCAGCTCGGGGACTAGCTCGGCGGATACGCAGTATTTT
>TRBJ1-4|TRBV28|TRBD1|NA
CASSPRTGSEKLFF
TGTGCCAGCAGTCCACGGACAGGGTCTGAAAAACTGTTTTTT
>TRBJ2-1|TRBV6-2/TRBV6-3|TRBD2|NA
CASSYLVDLAGDVIYNEQFF
TGTGCCAGCAGTTACCTAGTAGACTTAGCGGGAGACGTTATCTACAATGAGCAGTTCTTC
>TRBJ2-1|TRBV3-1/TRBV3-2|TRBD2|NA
CASSQDRGLATNEQFF
TGTGCCAGCAGCCAAGATCGGGGACTAGCGACCAATGAGCAGTTCTTC
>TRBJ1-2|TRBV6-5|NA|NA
CASGKDSLGDYGYTF
TGTGCCAGCGGCAAAGACAGCCTGGGGGACTATGGCTACACCTTC
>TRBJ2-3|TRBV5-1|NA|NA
CASTRVGENTDTQYF
TGCGCCAGCACTAGGGTGGGGGAAAACACAGATACGCAGTATTTT
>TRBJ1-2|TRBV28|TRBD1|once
CASSPFAGGPYGYTF
TGTGCCAGCAGTCCCTTCGCAGGGGGCCCCTATGGCTACACCTTC
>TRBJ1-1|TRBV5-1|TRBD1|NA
CASSAPGQGTTFF
TGCGCCAGCAGCGCTCCGGGACAGGGGACAACTTTCTTT
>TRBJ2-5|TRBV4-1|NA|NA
CASSLNLGRETQYF
TGCGCCAGCAGCTTGAACCTCGGCCGGGAGACCCAGTACTTC
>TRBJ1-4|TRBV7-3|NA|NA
CASSASGTGGEKLFF
TGTGCCAGCAGCGCCTCCGGGACGGGGGGTGAAAAACTGTTTTTT
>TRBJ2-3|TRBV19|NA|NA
CASSIGQFTDTQYF
TGTGCCAGTAGTATAGGACAGTTCACAGATACGCAGTATTTT
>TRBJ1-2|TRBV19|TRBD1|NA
CASSIHRGLDYGYTF
TGTGCCAGTAGTATCCACAGGGGGCTGGACTATGGCTACACCTTC